This T cell receptor (beta chain) was identified in a study of blood T cell repertoires in COVID-19. CDR3 size: 14 residues. Losses at the gene ends were 5 bases for V and 4 bases for J; bases not matched to a gene: 1. CDR1 is MNHEY, CDR2 SVGEGT, per germline. Authors' processing steps: The authors estimated nucleated cell counts from reference gene primer amplification. TCRdb keeps only in-frame clones here, not all; method: immunoSEQ multiplex PCR. V, J and clone size reflect that table, while D and trimming were determined from the DNA. The repertoire holds 150,000 to 200,000 clones, around four fifths seen once, with 10% to 15% in the top ten.

The chain couples TRBV6-2 or TRBV6-3 to TRBJ2-5; 13 bases line up with TRBD2. The origin of this receptor is a woman aged 55-69 years who had recovered from COVID-19. What was sequenced was PBMCs or T cells enriched from blood (not recorded which). This chain's CDR3 is CASSRTSGGETQYF. In nucleotides, the CDR3 is TGTGCCAGCAGTCGGACTAGCGGGGGAGAGACCCAGTACTTC.